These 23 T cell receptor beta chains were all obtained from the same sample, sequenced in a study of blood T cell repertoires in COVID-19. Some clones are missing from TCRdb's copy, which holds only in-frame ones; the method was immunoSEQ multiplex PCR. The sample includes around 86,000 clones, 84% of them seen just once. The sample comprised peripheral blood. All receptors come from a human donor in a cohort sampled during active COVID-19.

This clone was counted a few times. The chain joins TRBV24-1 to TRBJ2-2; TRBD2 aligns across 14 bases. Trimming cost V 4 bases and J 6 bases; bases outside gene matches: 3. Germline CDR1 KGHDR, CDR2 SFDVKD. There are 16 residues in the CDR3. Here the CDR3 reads CATSDRTSGGPGELFF. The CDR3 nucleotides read TGTGCCACCAGTGACCGGACTAGCGGGGGGCCCGGGGAGCTGTTTTTT.

This chain's CDR3 is CASSQREYNSPLHF. CDR3 nucleotide sequence: TGTGCCAGCAGCCAGCGTGAATATAATTCACCCCTCCACTTT. V usage is TRBV5-4 and J usage is TRBJ1-6, with D unclear. V lost 4 bases, J lost 4 bases, and 9 bases lay in between. The CDR3 runs to 14 residues. Germline V lookup: CDR1 SGHNT, CDR2 YYREEE (reference sequence).

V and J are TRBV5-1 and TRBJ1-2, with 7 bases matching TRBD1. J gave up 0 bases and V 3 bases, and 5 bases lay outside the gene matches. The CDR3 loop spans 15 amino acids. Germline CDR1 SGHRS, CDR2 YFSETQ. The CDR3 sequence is CASSYGQDSNYGYTF. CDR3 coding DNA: TGCGCCAGCAGCTACGGACAGGACTCTAACTATGGCTACACCTTC.

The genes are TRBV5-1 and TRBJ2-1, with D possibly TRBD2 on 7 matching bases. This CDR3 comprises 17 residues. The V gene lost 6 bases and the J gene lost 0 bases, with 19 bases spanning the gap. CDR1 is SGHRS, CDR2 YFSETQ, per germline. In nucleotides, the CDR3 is TGCGCCAGCACCTCAATGGGAGGGGGGGGCTCCTACAATGAGCAGTTCTTC. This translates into CASTSMGGGGSYNEQFF.

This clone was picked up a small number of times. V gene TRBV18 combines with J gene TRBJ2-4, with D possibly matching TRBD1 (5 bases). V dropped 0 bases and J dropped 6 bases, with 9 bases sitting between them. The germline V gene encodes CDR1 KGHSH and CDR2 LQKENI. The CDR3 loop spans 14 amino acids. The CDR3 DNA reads TGTGCCAGCTCACCACCGACAAGGGGAAACATTCAGTACTTC. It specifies CASSPPTRGNIQYF.

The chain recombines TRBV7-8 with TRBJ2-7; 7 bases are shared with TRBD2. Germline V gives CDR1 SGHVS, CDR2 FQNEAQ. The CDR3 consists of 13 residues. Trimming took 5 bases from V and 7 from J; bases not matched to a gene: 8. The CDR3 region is CASSAGSAGEQYF. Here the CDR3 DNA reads TGTGCCAGCAGCGCAGGCTCAGCGGGAGAGCAGTACTTC.

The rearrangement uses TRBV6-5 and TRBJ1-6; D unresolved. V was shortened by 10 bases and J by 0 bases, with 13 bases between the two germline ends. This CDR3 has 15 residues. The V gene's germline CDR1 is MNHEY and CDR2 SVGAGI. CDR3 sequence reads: CATSLTSSYNSPLHF. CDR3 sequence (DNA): TGTGCCACCTCCCTGACAAGCTCCTATAATTCACCCCTCCACTTT.

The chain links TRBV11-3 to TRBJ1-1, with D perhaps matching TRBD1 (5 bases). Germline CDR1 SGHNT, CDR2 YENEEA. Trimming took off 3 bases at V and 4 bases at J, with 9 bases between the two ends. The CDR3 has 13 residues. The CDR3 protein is CASSFRGGTEAFF. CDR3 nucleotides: TGTGCCAGCAGCTTCCGGGGGGGCACTGAAGCTTTCTTT.

The CDR3 spells CASRTQGRFTEAFF. Written as DNA, the CDR3 is TGTGCCAGCAGGACACAGGGAAGGTTCACTGAAGCTTTCTTT. This sequence joins TRBV2 and TRBJ1-1; perhaps TRBD1 as D (6 bases). CDR1 SNHLY and CDR2 FYNNEI come from the germline V gene. V lost 6 bases to trimming and J lost 4 bases, with 15 bases between them. This CDR3 spans 14 amino acids.

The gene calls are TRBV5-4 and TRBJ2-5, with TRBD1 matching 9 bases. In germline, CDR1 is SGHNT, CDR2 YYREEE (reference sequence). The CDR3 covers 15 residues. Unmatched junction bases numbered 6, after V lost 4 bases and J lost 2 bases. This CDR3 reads CASSGQGWRQETQYF. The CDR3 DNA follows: TGTGCCAGCAGCGGACAGGGGTGGAGACAAGAGACCCAGTACTTC.

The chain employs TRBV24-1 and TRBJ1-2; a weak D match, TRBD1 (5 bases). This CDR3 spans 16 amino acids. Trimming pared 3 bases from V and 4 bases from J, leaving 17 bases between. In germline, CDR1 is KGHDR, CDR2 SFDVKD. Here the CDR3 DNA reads TGTGCCACCAGTGATCCGCGGAGGGGCCCAGCCTATGGCTACACCTTC. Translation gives CATSDPRRGPAYGYTF.

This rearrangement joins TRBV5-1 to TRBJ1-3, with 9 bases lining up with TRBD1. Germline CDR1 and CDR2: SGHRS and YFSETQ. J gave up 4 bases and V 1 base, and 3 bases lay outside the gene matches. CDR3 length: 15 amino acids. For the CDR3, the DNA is TGCGCCAGCAGCTTGACAGGGGGCGGCGGAAACACCATATATTTT. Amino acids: CASSLTGGGGNTIYF.

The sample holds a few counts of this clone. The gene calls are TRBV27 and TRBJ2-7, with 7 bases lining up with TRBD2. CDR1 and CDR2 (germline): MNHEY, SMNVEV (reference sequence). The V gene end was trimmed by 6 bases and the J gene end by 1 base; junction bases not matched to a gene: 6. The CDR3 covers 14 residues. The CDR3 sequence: CASRHTRESYEQYF. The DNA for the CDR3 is TGTGCCAGCAGGCACACGCGGGAGTCCTACGAGCAGTACTTC.

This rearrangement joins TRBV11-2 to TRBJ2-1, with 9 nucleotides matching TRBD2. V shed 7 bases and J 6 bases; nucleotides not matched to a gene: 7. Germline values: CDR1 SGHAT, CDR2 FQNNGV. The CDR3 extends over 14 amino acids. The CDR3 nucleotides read TGTGCCAGCATCCTAGCGGGACGGGCCAATGAGCAGTTCTTC. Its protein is CASILAGRANEQFF. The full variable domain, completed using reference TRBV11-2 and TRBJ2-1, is EAGVAQSPRYKIIEKRQSVAFWCNPISGHATLYWYQQILGQGPKLLIQFQNNGVVDDSQLPKDRFSAERLKGVDSTLKIQPAKLEDSAVYLCASILAGRANEQFFGPGTRLTVL.

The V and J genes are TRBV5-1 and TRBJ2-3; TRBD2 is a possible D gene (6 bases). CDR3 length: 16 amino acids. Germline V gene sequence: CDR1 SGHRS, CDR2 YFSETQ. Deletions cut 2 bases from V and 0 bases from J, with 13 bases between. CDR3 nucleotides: TGCGCCAGCAGCTTACTTGGACTATCTAGCACAGATACGCAGTATTTT. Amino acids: CASSLLGLSSTDTQYF.

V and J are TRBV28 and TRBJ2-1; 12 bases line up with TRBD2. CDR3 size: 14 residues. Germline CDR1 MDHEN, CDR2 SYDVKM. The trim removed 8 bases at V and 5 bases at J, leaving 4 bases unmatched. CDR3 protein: CASALAGGDNEQFF. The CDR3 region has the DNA TGTGCCAGCGCACTAGCGGGAGGAGACAATGAGCAGTTCTTC.

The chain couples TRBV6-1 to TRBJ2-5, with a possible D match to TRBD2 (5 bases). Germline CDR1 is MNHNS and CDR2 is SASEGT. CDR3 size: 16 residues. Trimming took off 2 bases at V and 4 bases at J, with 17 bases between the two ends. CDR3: CASSELGLAWGETQYF. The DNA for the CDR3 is TGTGCCAGCAGTGAATTAGGGCTAGCTTGGGGAGAGACCCAGTACTTC.

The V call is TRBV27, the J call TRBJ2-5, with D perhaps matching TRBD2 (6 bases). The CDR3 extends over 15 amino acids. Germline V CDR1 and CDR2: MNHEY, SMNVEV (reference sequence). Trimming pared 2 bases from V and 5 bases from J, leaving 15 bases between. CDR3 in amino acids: CASSLRAGSGETQYF. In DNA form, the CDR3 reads TGTGCCAGCAGTTTAAGGGCGGGGTCAGGGGAGACCCAGTACTTC.

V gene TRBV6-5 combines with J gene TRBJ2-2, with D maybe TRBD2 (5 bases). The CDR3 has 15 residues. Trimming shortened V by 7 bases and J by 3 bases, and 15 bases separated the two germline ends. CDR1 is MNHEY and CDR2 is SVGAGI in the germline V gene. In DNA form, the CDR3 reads TGTGCCAGCATGAGTAGGGAGACCTACACCGGGGAGCTGTTTTTT. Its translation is CASMSRETYTGELFF.

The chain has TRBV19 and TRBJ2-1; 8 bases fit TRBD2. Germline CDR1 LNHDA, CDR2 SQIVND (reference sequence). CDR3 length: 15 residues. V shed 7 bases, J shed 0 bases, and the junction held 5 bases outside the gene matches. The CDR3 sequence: CASMGTRSSYNEQFF. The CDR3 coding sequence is TGTGCCAGTATGGGGACTAGGAGCTCCTACAATGAGCAGTTCTTC.

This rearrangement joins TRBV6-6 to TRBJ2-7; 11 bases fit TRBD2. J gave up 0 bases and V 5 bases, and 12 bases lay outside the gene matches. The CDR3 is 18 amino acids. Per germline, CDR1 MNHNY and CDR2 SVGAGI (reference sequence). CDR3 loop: CASSPLGLAGGSSYEQYF. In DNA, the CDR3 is TGTGCCAGCAGTCCGCTAGGACTAGCGGGTGGGAGCTCCTACGAGCAGTACTTC.

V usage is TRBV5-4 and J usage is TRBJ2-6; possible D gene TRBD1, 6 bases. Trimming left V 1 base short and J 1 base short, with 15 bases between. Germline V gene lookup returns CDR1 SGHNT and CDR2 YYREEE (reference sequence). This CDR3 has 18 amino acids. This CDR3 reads CASSLLRGSESGANVLTF. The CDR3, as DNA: TGTGCCAGCAGCTTGTTGAGGGGGTCCGAGTCTGGGGCCAACGTCCTGACTTTC.

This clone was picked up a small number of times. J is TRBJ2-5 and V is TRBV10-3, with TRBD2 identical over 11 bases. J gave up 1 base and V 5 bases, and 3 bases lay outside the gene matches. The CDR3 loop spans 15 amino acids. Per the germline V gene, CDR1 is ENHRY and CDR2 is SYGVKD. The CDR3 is CAISLSGGGQETQYF. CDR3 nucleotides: TGTGCCATCAGTCTTAGCGGGGGGGGCCAAGAGACCCAGTACTTC.